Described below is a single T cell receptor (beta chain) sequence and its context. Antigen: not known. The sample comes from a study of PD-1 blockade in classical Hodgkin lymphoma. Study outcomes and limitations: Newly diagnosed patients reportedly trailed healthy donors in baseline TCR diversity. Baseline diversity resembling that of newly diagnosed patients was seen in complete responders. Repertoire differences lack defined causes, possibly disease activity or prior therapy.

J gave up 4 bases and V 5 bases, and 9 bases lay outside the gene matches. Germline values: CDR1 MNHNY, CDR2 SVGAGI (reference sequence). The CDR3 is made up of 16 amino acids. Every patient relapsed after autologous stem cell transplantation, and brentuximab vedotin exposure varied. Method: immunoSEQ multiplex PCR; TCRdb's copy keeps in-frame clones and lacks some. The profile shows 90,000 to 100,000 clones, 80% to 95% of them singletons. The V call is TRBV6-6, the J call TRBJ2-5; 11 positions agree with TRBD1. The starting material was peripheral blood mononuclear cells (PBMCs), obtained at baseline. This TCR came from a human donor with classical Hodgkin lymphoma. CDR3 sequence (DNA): TGTGCCAGCAGTCACACCTGGGGACAGGGGGGAGAGACCCAGTACTTC. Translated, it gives CASSHTWGQGGETQYF.